The 12 T cell receptor beta chains listed next were all sequenced from one sample in a study of T cell responses to AZD1222 COVID-19 vaccine. Sequencing used immunoSEQ multiplex PCR; TCRdb keeps in-frame clones, though not all of them. The repertoire has about 140,000 clones, 88% of them found once; the top ten carry 3% to 4.5%. The source was peripheral blood, collected on day 0 of AZD1222 vaccination. The receptors shown here come from an adult in good health.

The V call is TRBV5-1, the J call TRBJ2-2; TRBD2 matches 14 bases. The CDR3 has 17 amino acids. Per the germline V gene, CDR1 is SGHRS and CDR2 is YFSETQ. Germline trimming cut 9 bases from V and 3 bases from J; bases unmatched to any gene: 10. The CDR3 DNA reads TGCGCCACCAACCCCGGGACTAGCGGGAGCTACACCGGGGAGCTGTTTTTT. Protein sequence: CATNPGTSGSYTGELFF.

This clone has just one count. The rearrangement joins TRBV3-1 (or the pseudogene TRBV3-2) to TRBJ2-7; D may correspond to TRBD1 or TRBD2 (5 bases each). CDR3 length equals 15 residues. With 0 bases removed from V and 3 bases from J, the gap between germline ends came to 12 bases. Per the germline V gene, CDR1 is LGHDT and CDR2 is YNNKEL (reference sequence). The CDR3 DNA reads TGTGCCAGCAGCCAAGATATGTGGGGGAGCTACGAGCAGTACTTC. Translated, it gives CASSQDMWGSYEQYF.

The gene calls are TRBV27 and TRBJ1-5, with TRBD1 matching 7 bases. Trimming at V came to 5 bases and at J to 1 base, leaving 2 bases not matched to a gene. Germline values: CDR1 MNHEY, CDR2 SMNVEV (reference sequence). The CDR3 covers 14 residues. CDR3 sequence reads: CASSTGASNQPQHF. The CDR3 coding sequence is TGTGCCAGCAGTACAGGGGCCAGCAATCAGCCCCAGCATTTT.

The V and J genes are TRBV7-9 and TRBJ2-1; D uncertain. This CDR3 has 13 residues. Germline V gives CDR1 SEHNR, CDR2 FQNEAQ (reference sequence). The V and J ends lost 5 bases and 1 base respectively, with 6 bases between them. CDR3 in DNA: TGTGCCAGCAGCCCCTGGTCCTACAATGAGCAGTTCTTC. It translates to CASSPWSYNEQFF. Filled out from reference TRBV7-9 and TRBJ2-1, the complete variable domain reads DTGVSQNPRHKITKRGQNVTFRCDPISEHNRLYWYRQTLGQGPEFLTYFQNEAQLEKSRLLSDRFSAERPKGSFSTLEIQRTEQGDSAMYLCASSPWSYNEQFFGPGTRLTVL.

The chain uses TRBV12-3 or TRBV12-4 and TRBJ1-2, with no clear D. V was trimmed by 6 bases and J by 0 bases, leaving 8 bases between them. The CDR3 length is 13 residues. CDR3 residues: CASSQTTNYGYTF. DNA for the CDR3: TGTGCCAGCAGCCAGACAACTAACTATGGCTACACCTTC.

This clone was observed once. The J gene is TRBJ2-5, the V gene TRBV27, with TRBD1 as a possible D gene (5 bases). CDR1 and CDR2 from the germline V gene are MNHEY and SMNVEV (reference sequence). The V gene lost 1 base and the J gene lost 2 bases, with 8 bases spanning the gap. The CDR3 covers 14 residues. The CDR3 coding sequence is TGTGCCAGCAGTTTATGGGGCCCTCAAGAGACCCAGTACTTC. This sequence encodes CASSLWGPQETQYF.

The V gene is TRBV4-1, the J gene TRBJ2-7; TRBD1 aligns across 10 bases. V lost 4 bases, J lost 3 bases, and 12 bases stayed unmatched. CDR1 and CDR2 from the germline V gene are MGHRA and YSYEKL. This CDR3 comprises 17 residues. The CDR3 here is CASSLSGGTGDLYEQYF. CDR3 nucleotides: TGCGCCAGCAGCCTATCCGGCGGGACAGGGGACCTCTACGAGCAGTACTTC.

The gene calls are TRBV30 and TRBJ1-2; D gene ambiguous. Trimming left V 1 base short and J 3 bases short, with 6 bases between. Germline lookup yields CDR1 GTSNPN and CDR2 SVGIG (reference sequence). CDR3 size: 12 residues. The CDR3 here is CAWSERDYGYTF. CDR3 sequence (DNA): TGTGCCTGGAGTGAAAGGGACTATGGCTACACCTTC.

CDR3 sequence: CASSQVGGVRYNEQFF. The CDR3 DNA reads as TGTGCCAGCAGCCAAGTCGGGGGTGTACGATACAATGAGCAGTTCTTC. V and J are TRBV3-1 (or the pseudogene TRBV3-2) and TRBJ2-1, with TRBD2 as a possible D gene (6 bases). The CDR3 sequence is 16 residues long. CDR1 LGHDT and CDR2 YNNKEL come from the germline V gene (reference sequence). The V gene lost 1 base and the J gene lost 4 bases, with 14 bases spanning the gap.

The J gene is TRBJ2-1, the V gene TRBV4-3, with D perhaps TRBD1 or TRBD2 (5 bases each). V was shortened by 4 bases and J by 7 bases, with 20 bases between the two germline ends. Germline loops: CDR1 LGHNA, CDR2 YSLEER. The CDR3 loop spans 16 amino acids. In DNA, the CDR3 is TGCGCCAGCAGCCTAGATAGGGACCCACTTTTTAATGAGCAGTTCTTC. Its protein product is CASSLDRDPLFNEQFF.

This clone appeared a few times. This chain joins TRBV4-3 and TRBJ1-3, with TRBD1 as a possible D gene (5 bases). This CDR3 contains 17 residues. Between the trimmed V and J ends, which lost 3 bases and 0 bases, there was a span of 15 bases. Germline V gene lookup returns CDR1 LGHNA and CDR2 YSLEER. The CDR3 DNA is TGCGCCAGCAGCCAGAACCGGGACCCAGGCTCTGGAAACACCATATATTTT. This encodes CASSQNRDPGSGNTIYF.

The chain joins TRBV27 to TRBJ1-2, with 9 bases lining up with TRBD1. The CDR3 extends over 17 amino acids. Trimming at V came to 4 bases and at J to 0 bases, leaving 9 bases not matched to a gene. Germline lookup yields CDR1 MNHEY and CDR2 SMNVEV (reference sequence). This chain's CDR3 is CASSSLQGALPNYGYTF. CDR3 DNA: TGTGCCAGCAGTTCCCTACAGGGGGCCCTACCTAACTATGGCTACACCTTC.